The 18 T cell receptor beta chains reported below all come from one sample, sequenced in a study of T cell changes during pregnancy in multiple sclerosis. Produced via immunoSEQ multiplex PCR; TCRdb's table is partial and in-frame only. The table includes 25,000 to 35,000 clones, roughly 89% detected once. Sequencing used CD4+ T cells from peripheral blood mononuclear cells, obtained in the second trimester of pregnancy. Source of these receptors: a female donor with multiple sclerosis, enrolled in a pregnancy study.

V gene TRBV7-9 combines with J gene TRBJ2-5; TRBD1 aligns across 7 bases. Germline CDR1 SEHNR, CDR2 FQNEAQ (reference sequence). The CDR3 is 16 residues long. J gave up 4 bases and V 6 bases, and 14 bases lay outside the gene matches. The CDR3 bases are TGTGCCAGCAGACCGATAGACAGGGATGGTGTAGAGACCCAGTACTTC. The encoded protein is CASRPIDRDGVETQYF.

This sequence joins TRBV29-1 and TRBJ2-3; 9 positions match TRBD2. CDR3 length: 14 residues. With V trimmed by 3 bases and J by 1 base, 2 bases remained unmatched. Germline V lookup: CDR1 SQVTM, CDR2 ANQGSEA. CDR3 sequence reads: CSVDPSGGTDTQYF. The DNA for the CDR3 is TGCAGCGTTGACCCTAGCGGGGGCACAGATACGCAGTATTTT.

V usage is TRBV30 and J usage is TRBJ2-7, with D possibly TRBD1 on 6 matching bases. V gave up 2 bases and J gave up 0 bases, with 14 bases separating them. Germline V lookup: CDR1 GTSNPN, CDR2 SVGIG (reference sequence). The CDR3 is 15 residues long. The CDR3 region has the DNA TGTGCCTGGAGTTGGTTGGGGGCCGACTCCTACGAGCAGTACTTC. Encoded protein: CAWSWLGADSYEQYF.

J is TRBJ2-1 and V is TRBV9; TRBD1 aligns across 12 bases. Germline CDR1 reads SGDLS; CDR2 reads YYNGEE. With V trimmed by 0 bases and J by 10 bases, 11 bases remained unmatched. The CDR3 is 17 amino acids. The CDR3 DNA reads TGTGCCAGCAGCGTAGTGTCCGGGACAGGGGGCCCCTTCGAGCAGTTCTTC. It yields the protein CASSVVSGTGGPFEQFF.

V gene TRBV5-4 combines with J gene TRBJ2-5; 12 bases fit TRBD2. The CDR3 spans 19 residues. V dropped 2 bases and J dropped 2; count of bases not matched to a gene: 13. Germline V gives CDR1 SGHNT, CDR2 YYREEE (reference sequence). The CDR3 loop reads CASSLRGGLAGSEQETQYF. CDR3 in DNA: TGTGCCAGCAGCTTAAGGGGAGGACTAGCGGGGTCAGAGCAAGAGACCCAGTACTTC.

The V gene is TRBV5-6, the J gene TRBJ1-2; D ambiguous. This CDR3 comprises 15 residues. Trimming removed 2 bases from V and 3 bases from J, with 14 bases in between. Germline CDR1 SGHDT, CDR2 YYEEEE. CDR3 region: CASSFLAFPHYGYTF. CDR3 DNA sequence: TGTGCCAGCAGCTTCTTGGCTTTTCCTCACTATGGCTACACCTTC.

The rearrangement uses TRBV5-1 and TRBJ1-2; a weak D match, TRBD1 (5 bases). Germline-derived CDR1 and CDR2 are SGHRS and YFSETQ. V was trimmed by 4 bases and J by 4 bases, leaving 20 bases between them. The CDR3 loop spans 16 amino acids. The CDR3 DNA reads TGCGCCAGCAGCGCCAGGGCCGCAGGGATCAGCTATGGCTACACCTTC. This translates into CASSARAAGISYGYTF.

This clone was detected once. The V and J genes are TRBV9 and TRBJ2-3; 11 nucleotides agree with TRBD2. V lost 3 bases to trimming and J lost 3 bases; unmatched junction nucleotides: 6. CDR1 SGDLS and CDR2 YYNGEE come from the germline V gene. This CDR3 comprises 16 residues. The DNA of the CDR3 is TGTGCCAGCAGCGGTAGCGGGGGGGCCTGGACAGATACGCAGTATTTT. This encodes CASSGSGGAWTDTQYF.

The chain uses TRBV18 and TRBJ2-7; 8 bases are a match to TRBD2. Trimming cost V 5 bases and J 1 base; bases outside gene matches: 7. CDR3 length: 15 residues. CDR1 is KGHSH, CDR2 LQKENI, per germline. CDR3 DNA sequence: TGTGCCAGCTCATCCACGCGGGGGGTTTCCTACGAGCAGTACTTC. Protein: CASSSTRGVSYEQYF. Full variable domain (outside the CDR3, taken from reference TRBV18 and TRBJ2-7): NAGVMQNPRHLVRRRGQEARLRCSPMKGHSHVYWYRQLPEEGLKFMVYLQKENIIDESGMPKERFSAEFPKEGPSILRIQQVVRGDSAAYFCASSSTRGVSYEQYFGPGTRLTVT.

The V and J genes are TRBV12-5 and TRBJ1-1; weak D call: TRBD1 (5 bases). The ends were cut back, 2 bases at V and 3 bases at J, with 13 bases in the middle. The CDR3 has 15 residues. Germline V gene data show CDR1 as LGHNT and CDR2 as FRNRAP. This chain's CDR3 is CASGLSTGGDTEAFF. DNA of the CDR3: TGTGCTAGTGGTTTGTCCACGGGGGGGGACACTGAAGCTTTCTTT.

The chain is built from TRBV7-6 and TRBJ1-2; 10 bases match TRBD1. CDR1 SGHVS and CDR2 FNYEAQ come from the germline V gene. This CDR3 is built from 13 residues. V lost 5 bases to trimming and J lost 8 bases; unmatched junction nucleotides: 5. CDR3 in DNA: TGTGCCAGCAGCCACGGACAGGGGGTCGGCTACACCTTC. Amino acids: CASSHGQGVGYTF.

CDR3 region: CASSLRGSTGELFF. The CDR3 nucleotides read TGTGCCAGCAGCTTAAGGGGTTCCACCGGGGAGCTGTTTTTT. The chain carries TRBV7-8 and TRBJ2-2; the D gene is possibly TRBD1 (5 bases). The germline V and J ends were trimmed by 2 bases and 4 bases, with 8 bases remaining between them. The CDR3 is 14 residues long. Per germline, CDR1 SGHVS and CDR2 FQNEAQ.

The V and J genes are TRBV18 and TRBJ2-7; D possibly corresponds to TRBD2 (5 bases). The V gene's germline CDR1 is KGHSH and CDR2 LQKENI. There are 14 residues in the CDR3. V was shortened by 3 bases and J by 1 base, with 10 bases between the two germline ends. In DNA form, the CDR3 reads TGTGCCAGCTCACCCGGACTCGTATCCTACGAGCAGTACTTC. This gives the protein CASSPGLVSYEQYF.

The rearrangement joins TRBV4-3 to TRBJ2-1; 9 positions agree with TRBD2. The V segment lost 3 bases and the J segment 12 bases; nucleotides outside the gene matches: 9. The CDR3 consists of 14 residues. Per germline, CDR1 LGHNA and CDR2 YSLEER. The CDR3 region has the DNA TGCGCCAGCAGCCAGGGGACTAGCTCGGGTCGGCAGTTCTTC. It translates to CASSQGTSSGRQFF.

V is TRBV10-1 and J is TRBJ2-7; 7 nucleotides line up with TRBD1. The CDR3 contains 13 residues. Looked up from germline, CDR1 is WNHNN and CDR2 is SYGVQD (reference sequence). With 6 bases clipped from V and 1 base from J, the junction kept 3 bases outside the gene matches. In nucleotides, the CDR3 is TGCGCCAGCAGATCGGACAGGTCCTACGAGCAGTACTTC. This gives the protein CASRSDRSYEQYF.

This clone was recorded once. The chain couples TRBV14 to TRBJ1-2; D might be TRBD1 (6 bases). V was trimmed by 3 bases and J by 1 base, leaving 15 bases between them. The CDR3 has 16 residues. Per germline, CDR1 SGHDN and CDR2 FVKESK. CDR3 protein: CASSHTRGRFNYGYTF. CDR3 nucleotides: TGTGCCAGCAGCCACACCAGGGGCAGGTTTAACTATGGCTACACCTTC. The full variable domain, in which reference TRBV14 and TRBJ1-2 provide the parts outside the CDR3, is EAGVTQFPSHSVIEKGQTVTLRCDPISGHDNLYWYRRVMGKEIKFLLHFVKESKQDESGMPNNRFLAERTGGTYSTLKVQPAELEDSGVYFCASSHTRGRFNYGYTFGSGTRLTVV.

This clone was detected only once. Germline and junction disagree at one end, which may indicate a read error. V usage is TRBV19 and J usage is TRBJ1-1; a weak D match, TRBD1 (5 bases). The CDR3 consists of 14 residues. Germline lookup yields CDR1 LNHDA and CDR2 SQIVND (reference sequence). CDR3 protein: CAGSPREVNTEAFF. The CDR3 DNA sequence: TGTGCCGGTAGTCCCAGGGAGGTGAACACTGAAGCTTTCTTT. The full variable domain, its missing parts supplied by reference TRBV19 and TRBJ1-1, is DGGITQSPKYLFRKEGQNVTLSCEQNLNHDAMYWYRQDPGQGLRLIYYSQIVNDFQKGDIAEGYSVSREKKESFPLTVTSAQKNPTAFYLCAGSPREVNTEAFFGQGTRLTVV.

The rearrangement uses TRBV10-3 and TRBJ1-2; 10 nucleotides line up with TRBD1. The trim removed 3 bases at V and 1 base at J, leaving 8 bases unmatched. There are 17 residues in the CDR3. Germline V gives CDR1 ENHRY, CDR2 SYGVKD. The CDR3 DNA follows: TGTGCCATCAGTGAAGATGGGACAGGGGTGATTAACTATGGCTACACCTTC. Amino acids: CAISEDGTGVINYGYTF.